This T cell receptor (beta chain) comes out of a study of cytomegalovirus exposure and HLA in healthy donors. To note about this clone: The target antigen is unknown.

Primers: 60 Vbeta forward and 13 Jbeta reverse. TCRdb's copy holds only in-frame clones and misses some; the assay was immunoSEQ multiplex PCR. The data hold approximately 150,000 clones, with about 71% observed a single time. CDR1 and CDR2 from the germline V gene are SNHLY and FYNNEI. The ends were cut back, 4 bases at V and 0 bases at J, with 16 bases in the middle. There are 16 residues in the CDR3. Study-level results: Accurate prediction of most subjects' HLA-A and HLA-B alleles from TCR beta sequences was reported. An analysis that came later showed most CMV-associated TCR beta chains appearing HLA-restricted.

The source is a woman aged 40 to 49 in good health and CMV-seropositive. V and J are TRBV2 and TRBJ2-7; a weak D match, TRBD2 (6 bases). What was sequenced was PBMCs. CDR3 protein: CASSAVSSAFSYEQYF. The DNA for the CDR3 is TGTGCCAGCAGTGCCGTGTCTAGCGCCTTCTCCTACGAGCAGTACTTC.